The 29 T cell receptor beta chains presented below share a single source sample, sequenced in a study of T cell changes during pregnancy in multiple sclerosis (dated by TCRdb to between 2018 and 2020). Libraries came from the immunoSEQ multiplex PCR assay. TCRdb limited this immuneACCESS table to in-frame rearrangements with V and J called. A share of clones is missing; checked studies link under half to unresolved V genes, and the rest is unexplained. Present in this sample are approximately 62,000 clones, 93% of which were seen just once. The leading ten clones occupy approximately 3.8% of the sample. Sequencing was performed on CD8+ T cells from peripheral blood mononuclear cells, taken in the second trimester of pregnancy. The receptor source for this set is a female donor with multiple sclerosis, enrolled in a pregnancy study.

The chain joins TRBV7-6 to TRBJ1-1, with 9 bases that match TRBD1. Germline lookup yields CDR1 SGHVS and CDR2 FNYEAQ. The CDR3 loop spans 14 amino acids. V trimming: 0 bases; J trimming: 6 bases; junction bases outside the gene matches: 2. Written as DNA, the CDR3 is TGTGCCAGCAGCTTAGCCGGGACAGGGCCTGAAGCTTTCTTT. As protein: CASSLAGTGPEAFF.

The chain employs TRBV7-9 and TRBJ2-7; 11 nucleotides line up with TRBD2. Germline assignment: CDR1 SEHNR and CDR2 FQNEAQ (reference sequence). Unmatched junction bases numbered 11, after V lost 5 bases and J lost 2 bases. The CDR3 totals 17 residues. In DNA form, the CDR3 reads TGTGCCAGCAGCCCACCGGGACTAGCGGTTAAACCCTACGAGCAGTACTTC. Amino acid sequence: CASSPPGLAVKPYEQYF.

This clone was seen once. The rearrangement joins TRBV29-1 to TRBJ2-3; 9 bases align to TRBD2. From germline, CDR1 is SQVTM and CDR2 ANQGSEA. The CDR3 is 14 residues long. V lost 4 bases and J lost 0; bases outside the gene matches: 2. CDR3 protein: CSVGSGRSTDTQYF. The CDR3 region has the DNA TGCAGCGTTGGGAGCGGGAGGAGCACAGATACGCAGTATTTT.

The chain carries TRBV5-1 and TRBJ1-6, with 9 bases identical to TRBD1. V trimming: 2 bases; J trimming: 8 bases; junction bases outside the gene matches: 5. CDR1 SGHRS and CDR2 YFSETQ come from the germline V gene. The CDR3 spans 15 residues. CDR3 DNA sequence: TGCGCCAGCAGCTTAACCCGGGACAGGGATTCACCCCTCCACTTT. Its translation: CASSLTRDRDSPLHF.

The chain couples TRBV4-3 to TRBJ1-1, with 7 nucleotides matching TRBD1. Germline CDR1 LGHNA, CDR2 YSLEER. CDR3 size: 14 residues. Trimming removed 4 bases from V and 6 bases from J; junction bases left unmatched: 8. The CDR3 sequence is CASSPNRGWAEAFF. CDR3 bases: TGCGCCAGCAGCCCAAACAGGGGTTGGGCTGAAGCTTTCTTT.

The sample holds one count of this clone. The gene calls are TRBV6-1 and TRBJ2-7; the D is unclear. This CDR3 comprises 16 residues. V was clipped by 2 bases and J by 6 bases, with 20 bases between them. In germline, CDR1 is MNHNS, CDR2 SASEGT. CDR3 residues: CASSEWVQELEAEQYF. The CDR3 coding sequence is TGTGCCAGCAGTGAATGGGTCCAGGAATTAGAAGCCGAGCAGTACTTC.

The chain is built from TRBV2 and TRBJ2-7, with a tentative D call TRBD2 (5 bases). Germline lookup yields CDR1 SNHLY and CDR2 FYNNEI. The CDR3 length is 14 residues. Trimming shortened V by 2 bases and J by 5 bases, and 13 bases separated the two germline ends. In DNA, the CDR3 is TGTGCCAGCAGTGAAATTAGAGGGATAAACGAGCAGTACTTC. Encoded protein: CASSEIRGINEQYF. Combining the CDR3 with reference TRBV2 and TRBJ2-7 gives the whole variable domain EPEVTQTPSHQVTQMGQEVILRCVPISNHLYFYWYRQILGQKVEFLVSFYNNEISEKSEIFDDQFSVERPDGSNFTLKIRSTKLEDSAMYFCASSEIRGINEQYFGPGTRLTVT.

The chain uses TRBV19 and TRBJ2-1; D is possibly TRBD1 (6 bases). In germline, CDR1 is LNHDA, CDR2 SQIVND (reference sequence). The CDR3 contains 14 residues. V dropped 3 bases and J dropped 2 bases, with 8 bases sitting between them. The CDR3 loop is CASSIGTPYNEQFF. CDR3 coding DNA: TGTGCCAGTAGTATTGGGACACCCTACAATGAGCAGTTCTTC.

The chain links TRBV21-1 to TRBJ2-5; no DNA check was done on the table's D call, TRBD2. TRBV21-1 is assigned pseudogene status. The CDR3 runs to 13 residues. CDR3 region: CASRLRAQETQYF. As DNA, the CDR3 is TGTGCCAGCAGGTTGAGGGCCCAAGAGACCCAGTACTTC.

The V and J genes are TRBV27 and TRBJ1-1; weak D call: TRBD1 (6 bases). Germline CDR1 MNHEY, CDR2 SMNVEV (reference sequence). The CDR3 has 15 amino acids. V lost 8 bases and J 5 bases, leaving 21 bases between the germline ends. The CDR3 sequence: CASEGSRGAETEAFF. CDR3 DNA sequence: TGTGCCAGCGAGGGATCCCGGGGGGCAGAGACTGAAGCTTTCTTT.

This chain joins TRBV7-8 and TRBJ2-7, with D possibly TRBD1 on 6 matching bases. V was pared by 5 bases and J by 2 bases, with 13 bases between. Germline V gives CDR1 SGHVS, CDR2 FQNEAQ. The CDR3 sequence is 14 residues long. CDR3 region: CASSPREGAYEQYF. CDR3 in DNA: TGTGCCAGCAGCCCCCGTGAGGGGGCCTACGAGCAGTACTTC.

This chain uses TRBV6-1 with TRBJ2-1; 13 positions match TRBD2. The germline V gene has CDR1 MNHNS and CDR2 SASEGT. V lost 4 bases to trimming and J lost 0 bases; unmatched junction nucleotides: 9. The CDR3 runs 19 residues. Written as DNA, the CDR3 is TGTGCCAGCAGTGGTCGGACTAGCGGGGGCCCTAGCTCCTACAATGAGCAGTTCTTC. This translates into CASSGRTSGGPSSYNEQFF.

The genes are TRBV19 and TRBJ2-7; TRBD2 is a possible D gene (6 bases). The CDR3 consists of 13 residues. From germline, CDR1 is LNHDA and CDR2 SQIVND (reference sequence). Trimming shortened V by 3 bases and J by 3 bases, and 9 bases separated the two germline ends. The CDR3 spells CASSISSDYEQYF. In nucleotides, the CDR3 is TGTGCCAGTAGTATTTCTAGCGACTACGAGCAGTACTTC.

J is TRBJ2-7 and V is TRBV2, with D perhaps TRBD2 (6 bases). Trimming shortened V by 8 bases and J by 0 bases, and 14 bases separated the two germline ends. The CDR3 covers 14 residues. Germline V CDR1 and CDR2: SNHLY, FYNNEI. The CDR3 is CASYSGETSYEQYF. The DNA of the CDR3 is TGTGCCAGCTATAGCGGAGAAACCTCCTACGAGCAGTACTTC. Supplemented by reference TRBV2 and TRBJ2-7, the full variable domain reads EPEVTQTPSHQVTQMGQEVILRCVPISNHLYFYWYRQILGQKVEFLVSFYNNEISEKSEIFDDQFSVERPDGSNFTLKIRSTKLEDSAMYFCASYSGETSYEQYFGPGTRLTVT.

The V and J genes are TRBV30 and TRBJ2-7; weak D call: TRBD1 (6 bases). The V and J ends lost 4 bases and 2 bases respectively, with 15 bases between them. CDR3 length equals 14 residues. Germline-derived CDR1 and CDR2 are GTSNPN and SVGIG (reference sequence). CDR3 protein: CAWNGGLGPYEQYF. The CDR3 DNA is TGTGCCTGGAATGGGGGCCTAGGCCCCTACGAGCAGTACTTC.

The J gene is TRBJ2-7, the V gene TRBV5-8, with D maybe TRBD2 (6 bases). The length of the CDR3 is 13 residues. V lost 10 bases, J lost 4 bases, and 18 bases lay in between. Germline assignment: CDR1 SGHTS and CDR2 YDEGEE. Here the CDR3 DNA reads TGTGCCTCAGAACTAGCCCCGCGGTACGAGCAGTACTTC. It specifies CASELAPRYEQYF.

V usage is TRBV6-1 and J usage is TRBJ2-7; 8 positions agree with TRBD1. Germline CDR1 and CDR2: MNHNS and SASEGT. The V gene end was trimmed by 0 bases and the J gene end by 3 bases; junction bases not matched to a gene: 1. The CDR3 runs to 14 residues. The DNA for the CDR3 is TGTGCCAGCAGTGAAGCCACAGGGGGCTACGAGCAGTACTTC. It codes for CASSEATGGYEQYF.

As regards this clone: Other DNA sequences in the sample encode the same CDR3. The chain combines TRBV9 with TRBJ2-7; TRBD2 is a possible D gene (6 bases). The CDR3 has 14 amino acids. Germline V lookup: CDR1 SGDLS, CDR2 YYNGEE. The ends were cut back, 0 bases at V and 1 base at J, with 8 bases in the middle. The CDR3 region is CASSVGDSSYEQYF. The CDR3 bases are TGTGCCAGCAGCGTAGGGGACTCATCCTACGAGCAGTACTTC.

This clone was observed once. This chain joins TRBV4-2 and TRBJ2-7; D possibly corresponds to TRBD2 (6 bases). V lost 2 bases to trimming and J lost 2 bases, with 7 bases between them. The germline V gene encodes CDR1 LGHNA and CDR2 YNFKEQ. This CDR3 is 13 amino acids long. The CDR3 nucleotides read TGTGCCAGCAGCCAATCGGGGGCCTACGAGCAGTACTTC. Translating it yields CASSQSGAYEQYF.

This chain joins TRBV6-6 and TRBJ2-6; 7 bases line up with TRBD1. V shed 6 bases and J 0 bases; nucleotides not matched to a gene: 5. This CDR3 has 16 amino acids. Germline V CDR1 and CDR2: MNHNY, SVGAGI (reference sequence). CDR3 sequence reads: CASRPRQGSGANVLTF. CDR3 DNA sequence: TGTGCCAGCAGACCTCGACAGGGCTCTGGGGCCAACGTCCTGACTTTC.

CDR3: CASSDMPGYNEQFF. The DNA of the CDR3 is TGTGCCAGCAGCGATATGCCAGGGTACAATGAGCAGTTCTTC. The chain combines TRBV14 with TRBJ2-1; maybe TRBD1 (5 bases). CDR3 length equals 14 residues. Germline CDR1 SGHDN, CDR2 FVKESK. The V end was cut by 5 bases, the J end by 4 bases, with 12 bases between.

This clone has a handful of counts. The chain links TRBV2 to TRBJ1-2, with 9 bases fitting TRBD1. Germline V gene data show CDR1 as SNHLY and CDR2 as FYNNEI. The CDR3 has 14 amino acids. Losses at the gene ends were 6 bases for V and 4 bases for J; bases not matched to a gene: 6. The CDR3 sequence: CASSPGQGTYGYTF. The CDR3 DNA sequence: TGTGCCAGCAGCCCCGGACAGGGGACCTATGGCTACACCTTC.

With respect to this clone: One end of the junction varies from germline; a read error may be responsible. The CDR3 nucleotides are TGTGCCAGCAGCCTAGCCGACAGCTCTGGAAACACCATATATTTT. Translation: CASSLADSSGNTIYF. This chain connects TRBV7-2 to TRBJ1-3; D is perhaps TRBD1 (5 bases). CDR3 length: 15 amino acids. CDR1 is SGHTA and CDR2 is FQGNSA in the germline V gene.

Turning to this clone: The same CDR3 can be traced to other DNA sequences in this sample. V and J are TRBV27 and TRBJ2-7; a weak D match, TRBD1 (5 bases). The CDR3 covers 14 residues. V was shortened by 3 bases and J by 7 bases, with 16 bases between the two germline ends. Germline CDR1 reads MNHEY; CDR2 reads SMNVEV (reference sequence). The CDR3 region is CASSFGQGGNEQYF. CDR3 in DNA: TGTGCCAGCAGTTTTGGGCAGGGTGGGAATGAGCAGTACTTC.

The J gene is TRBJ2-1, the V gene TRBV7-6; TRBD2 matches 11 bases. The germline V gene has CDR1 SGHVS and CDR2 FNYEAQ. The V gene end was trimmed by 4 bases and the J gene end by 5 bases; junction bases not matched to a gene: 7. The CDR3 is 16 amino acids. Written as DNA, the CDR3 is TGTGCCAGCAGCTCCTCTCCGGGACTAGCGGACAATGAGCAGTTCTTC. Protein: CASSSSPGLADNEQFF.

The chain combines TRBV27 with TRBJ1-1; D remains ambiguous. Germline V gene sequence: CDR1 MNHEY, CDR2 SMNVEV (reference sequence). With 0 bases removed from V and 0 bases from J, the gap between germline ends came to 8 bases. The CDR3 loop spans 15 amino acids. CDR3 sequence reads: CASSLSGRMNTEAFF. The DNA for the CDR3 is TGTGCCAGCAGTTTATCGGGGAGAATGAACACTGAAGCTTTCTTT.

The V call is TRBV27, the J call TRBJ2-7, with 12 bases fitting TRBD2. This CDR3 is 15 amino acids long. Germline V gene sequence: CDR1 MNHEY, CDR2 SMNVEV (reference sequence). With V trimmed by 4 bases and J by 5 bases, 6 bases remained unmatched. CDR3 region: CASSSTTSGGNEQYF. The CDR3 region has the DNA TGTGCCAGCAGTTCCACGACTAGCGGGGGAAACGAGCAGTACTTC.

The chain uses TRBV7-6 and TRBJ1-1, with TRBD1 matching 7 bases. The CDR3 runs 15 residues. CDR1 is SGHVS, CDR2 FNYEAQ, per germline. J gave up 4 bases and V 2 bases, and 7 bases lay outside the gene matches. The chain's CDR3 is CASSLRTGQGTEAFF. CDR3 nucleotide sequence: TGTGCCAGCAGCTTAAGGACAGGTCAGGGCACTGAAGCTTTCTTT.

The chain links TRBV5-4 to TRBJ1-5; unclear D gene. Germline V CDR1 and CDR2: SGHNT, YYREEE (reference sequence). Trimming took off 0 bases at V and 6 bases at J, with 10 bases between the two ends. This CDR3 is built from 14 residues. CDR3 residues: CASSLAGVGQPQHF. The CDR3 DNA reads TGTGCCAGCAGCTTGGCGGGAGTGGGTCAGCCCCAGCATTTT.